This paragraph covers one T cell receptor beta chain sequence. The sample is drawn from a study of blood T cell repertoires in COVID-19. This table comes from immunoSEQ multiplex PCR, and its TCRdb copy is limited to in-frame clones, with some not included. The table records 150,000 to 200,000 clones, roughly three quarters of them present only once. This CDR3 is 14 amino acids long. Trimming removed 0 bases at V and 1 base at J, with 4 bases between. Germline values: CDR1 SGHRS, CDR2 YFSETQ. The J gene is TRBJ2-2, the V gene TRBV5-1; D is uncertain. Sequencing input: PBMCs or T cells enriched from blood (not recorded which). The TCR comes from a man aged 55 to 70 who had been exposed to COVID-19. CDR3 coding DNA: TGCGCCAGCAGCTTGGGTCGGAACACCGGGGAGCTGTTTTTT. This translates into CASSLGRNTGELFF.